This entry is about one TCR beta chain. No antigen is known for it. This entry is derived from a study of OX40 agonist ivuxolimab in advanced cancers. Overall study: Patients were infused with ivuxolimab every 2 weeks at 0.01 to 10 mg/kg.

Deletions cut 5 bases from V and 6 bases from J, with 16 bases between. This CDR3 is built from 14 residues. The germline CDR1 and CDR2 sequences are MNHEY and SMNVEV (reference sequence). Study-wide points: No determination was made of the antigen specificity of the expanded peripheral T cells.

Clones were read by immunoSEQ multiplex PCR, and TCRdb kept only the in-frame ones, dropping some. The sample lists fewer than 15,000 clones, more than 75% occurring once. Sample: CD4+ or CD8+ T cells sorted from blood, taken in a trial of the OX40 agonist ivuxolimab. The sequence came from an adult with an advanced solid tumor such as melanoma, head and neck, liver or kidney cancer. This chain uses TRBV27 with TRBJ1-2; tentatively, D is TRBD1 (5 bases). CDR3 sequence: CASSPPGYSDGYTF. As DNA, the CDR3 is TGTGCCAGCAGTCCTCCAGGGTATTCGGATGGCTACACCTTC.